This T cell receptor beta chain was recovered during a study of blood T cell repertoires in COVID-19. Study background: T cells, B-cell-depleted T cells, or PBMCs provided the cDNA or gDNA that served as material.

Original methodology: From reference gene primer amplification, estimates of nucleated cell counts were derived. Sequencing used immunoSEQ multiplex PCR; TCRdb keeps in-frame clones, though not all of them. V and J calls and clone size come straight from that table; D and trimming were deduced from the DNA. Of hundreds of thousands of clones listed, roughly 86% are singletons. Sequencing was performed on peripheral blood. This TCR was recovered from a man aged 18 to 35 with active or convalescent COVID-19.

The DNA for the CDR3 is TGTGCCAGCAGTTTTCAACAGTACACTGAAGCTTTCTTT. This codes for CASSFQQYTEAFF. V is TRBV27 and J is TRBJ1-1; D gene ambiguous. Germline V gives CDR1 MNHEY, CDR2 SMNVEV (reference sequence). The CDR3 sequence is 13 residues long. Trimming took 3 bases from V and 3 from J, leaving 8 bases between them.